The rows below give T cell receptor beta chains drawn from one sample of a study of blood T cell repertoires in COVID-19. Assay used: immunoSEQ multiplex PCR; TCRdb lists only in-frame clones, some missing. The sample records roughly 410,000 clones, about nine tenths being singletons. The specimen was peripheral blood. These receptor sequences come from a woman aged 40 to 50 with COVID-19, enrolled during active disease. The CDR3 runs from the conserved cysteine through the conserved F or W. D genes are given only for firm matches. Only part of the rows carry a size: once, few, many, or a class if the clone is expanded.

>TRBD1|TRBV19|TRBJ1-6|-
CASSIPLQGANNSPLHF
TGTGCCAGTAGTATCCCCCTACAGGGGGCCAATAATTCACCCCTCCACTTT
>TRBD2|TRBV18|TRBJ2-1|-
CASSTLPSGSYNEQFF
TGTGCCAGCTCAACACTTCCTAGCGGGAGCTACAATGAGCAGTTCTTC
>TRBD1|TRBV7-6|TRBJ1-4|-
CASSLAPSGTGSNEKLFF
TGTGCCAGCAGCTTAGCGCCCTCCGGGACAGGGTCTAATGAAAAACTGTTTTTT
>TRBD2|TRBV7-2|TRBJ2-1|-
CASSLAHRSGRFNEQFF
TGTGCCAGCAGCTTAGCGCATCGTAGCGGGAGGTTCAATGAGCAGTTCTTC
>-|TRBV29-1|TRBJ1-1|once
CSAGPRTEAFF
TGCAGCGCCGGCCCGCGTACTGAAGCTTTCTTT
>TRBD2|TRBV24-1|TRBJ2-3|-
CATSDSAGGFTDTQYF
TGTGCCACCAGTGATTCAGCGGGAGGATTCACAGATACGCAGTATTTT
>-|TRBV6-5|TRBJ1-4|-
CASSYRQEREKLFF
TGTGCCAGCAGTTACAGGCAGGAACGTGAAAAACTGTTTTTT
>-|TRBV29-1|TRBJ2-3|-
CSVVVFGTLTTDTQYF
TGCAGCGTTGTAGTTTTTGGGACATTAACGACAGATACGCAGTATTTT
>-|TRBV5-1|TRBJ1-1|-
CASSGALAGTEAFF
TGCGCCAGCAGCGGGGCCCTGGCAGGCACTGAAGCTTTCTTT
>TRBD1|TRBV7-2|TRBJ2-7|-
CASSLSPGQAYYEQYF
TGTGCCAGCAGCTTAAGTCCGGGACAGGCGTACTACGAGCAGTACTTC
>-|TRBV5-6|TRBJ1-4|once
CASSLGSGEKLFF
TGTGCCAGCAGCTTGGGCTCGGGTGAAAAACTGTTTTTT
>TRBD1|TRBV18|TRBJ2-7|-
CASSLRGQVGYEQYF
TGTGCCAGCTCACTAAGGGGACAGGTCGGGTACGAGCAGTACTTC
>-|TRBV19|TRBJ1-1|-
CASSMVAGYGTEAFF
TGTGCCAGTAGTATGGTGGCAGGGTATGGCACTGAAGCTTTCTTT
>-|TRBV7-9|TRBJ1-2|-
CASMGEDYGYTF
TGTGCCAGCATGGGAGAGGACTATGGCTACACCTTC
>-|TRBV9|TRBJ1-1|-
CASSGRAGGNTEAFF
TGTGCCAGCAGCGGTCGGGCCGGAGGGAACACTGAAGCTTTCTTT
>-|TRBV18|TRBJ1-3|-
CASSPRESGNTIYF
TGTGCCAGCTCACCCCGGGAATCTGGAAACACCATATATTTT